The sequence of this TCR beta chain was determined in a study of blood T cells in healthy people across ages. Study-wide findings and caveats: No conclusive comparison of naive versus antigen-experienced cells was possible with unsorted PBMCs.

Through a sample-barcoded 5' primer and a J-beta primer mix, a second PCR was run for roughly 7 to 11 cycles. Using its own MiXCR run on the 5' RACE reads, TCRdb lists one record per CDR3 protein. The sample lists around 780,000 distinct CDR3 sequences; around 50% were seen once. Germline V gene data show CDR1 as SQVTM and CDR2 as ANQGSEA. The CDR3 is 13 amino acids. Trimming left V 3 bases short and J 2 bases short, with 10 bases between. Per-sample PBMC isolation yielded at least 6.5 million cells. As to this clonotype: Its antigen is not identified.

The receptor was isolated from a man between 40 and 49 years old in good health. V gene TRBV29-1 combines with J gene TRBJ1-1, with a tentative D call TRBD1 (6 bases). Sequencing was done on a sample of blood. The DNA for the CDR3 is TGCAGCGTTGACGGACAGACAAACACTGAAGCTTTCTTT. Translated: CSVDGQTNTEAFF.